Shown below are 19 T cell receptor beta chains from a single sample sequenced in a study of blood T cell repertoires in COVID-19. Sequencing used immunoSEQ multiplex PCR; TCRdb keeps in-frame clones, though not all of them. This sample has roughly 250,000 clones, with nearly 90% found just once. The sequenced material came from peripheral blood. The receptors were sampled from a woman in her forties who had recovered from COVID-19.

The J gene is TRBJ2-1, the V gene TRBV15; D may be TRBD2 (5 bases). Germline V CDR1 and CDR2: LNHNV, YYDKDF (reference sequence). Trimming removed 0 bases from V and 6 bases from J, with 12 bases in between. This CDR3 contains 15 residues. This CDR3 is CATSRDRGFSNEQFF. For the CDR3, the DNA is TGTGCCACCAGCAGAGATCGAGGGTTCTCCAATGAGCAGTTCTTC.

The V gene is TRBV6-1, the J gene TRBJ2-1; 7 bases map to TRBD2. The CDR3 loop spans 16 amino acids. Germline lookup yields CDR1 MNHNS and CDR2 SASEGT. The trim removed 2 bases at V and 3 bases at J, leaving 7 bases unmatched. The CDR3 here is CASSERSGIGYNEQFF. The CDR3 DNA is TGTGCCAGCAGTGAAAGAAGCGGGATAGGCTACAATGAGCAGTTCTTC.

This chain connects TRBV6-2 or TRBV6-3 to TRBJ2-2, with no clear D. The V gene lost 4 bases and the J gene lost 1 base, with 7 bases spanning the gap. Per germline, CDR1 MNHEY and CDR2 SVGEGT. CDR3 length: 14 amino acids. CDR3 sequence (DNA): TGTGCCAGCAGTTCGCGGAAGAACACCGGGGAGCTGTTTTTT. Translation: CASSSRKNTGELFF.

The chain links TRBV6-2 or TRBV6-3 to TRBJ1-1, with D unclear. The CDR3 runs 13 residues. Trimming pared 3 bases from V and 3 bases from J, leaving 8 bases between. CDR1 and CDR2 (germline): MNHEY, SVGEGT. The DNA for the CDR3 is TGTGCCAGCAGTTATTACGTAGACACTGAAGCTTTCTTT. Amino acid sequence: CASSYYVDTEAFF.

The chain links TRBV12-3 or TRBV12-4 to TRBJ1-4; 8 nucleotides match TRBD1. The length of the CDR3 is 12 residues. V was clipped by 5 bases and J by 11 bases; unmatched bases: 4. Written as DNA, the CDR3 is TGTGCCAGCAGTCCGACAGGGGCCAAACTGTTTTTT. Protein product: CASSPTGAKLFF.

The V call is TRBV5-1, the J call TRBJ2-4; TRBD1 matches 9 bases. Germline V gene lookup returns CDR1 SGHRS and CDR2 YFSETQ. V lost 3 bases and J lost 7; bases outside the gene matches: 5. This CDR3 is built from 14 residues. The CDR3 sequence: CASSSGQGWNIQYF. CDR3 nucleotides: TGCGCCAGCAGCTCGGGACAGGGCTGGAACATTCAGTACTTC.

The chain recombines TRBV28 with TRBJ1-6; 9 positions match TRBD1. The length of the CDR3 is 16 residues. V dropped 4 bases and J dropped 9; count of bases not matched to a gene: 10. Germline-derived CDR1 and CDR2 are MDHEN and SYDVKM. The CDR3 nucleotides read TGTGCCAGCAGTTCCATACCGGGACAGGGTGCTTCACCCCTCCACTTT. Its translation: CASSSIPGQGASPLHF.

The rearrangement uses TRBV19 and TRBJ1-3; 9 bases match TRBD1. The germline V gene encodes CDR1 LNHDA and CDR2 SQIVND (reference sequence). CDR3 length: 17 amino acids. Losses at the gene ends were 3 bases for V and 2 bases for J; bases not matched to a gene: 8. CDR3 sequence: CASSMAQGALAGNTIYF. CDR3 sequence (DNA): TGTGCCAGTAGTATGGCACAGGGGGCGCTTGCTGGAAACACCATATATTTT.

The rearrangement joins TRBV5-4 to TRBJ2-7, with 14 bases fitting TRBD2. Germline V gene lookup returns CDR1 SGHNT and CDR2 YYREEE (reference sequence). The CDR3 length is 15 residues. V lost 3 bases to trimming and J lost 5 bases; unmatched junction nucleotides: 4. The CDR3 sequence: CASSSSTSGRDEQYF. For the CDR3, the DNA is TGTGCCAGCAGCTCCTCGACTAGCGGGAGGGACGAGCAGTACTTC.

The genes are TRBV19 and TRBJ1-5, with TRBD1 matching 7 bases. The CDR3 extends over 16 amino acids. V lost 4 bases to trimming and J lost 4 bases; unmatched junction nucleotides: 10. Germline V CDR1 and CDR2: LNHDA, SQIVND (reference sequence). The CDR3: CASSSYSGQVNQPQHF. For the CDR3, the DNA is TGTGCCAGTAGTAGTTACTCCGGACAGGTTAATCAGCCCCAGCATTTT.

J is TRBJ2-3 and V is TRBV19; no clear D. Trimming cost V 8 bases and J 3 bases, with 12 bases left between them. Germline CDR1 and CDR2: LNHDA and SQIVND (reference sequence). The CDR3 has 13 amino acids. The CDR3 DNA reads TGTGCCAGTGGTTCGACGAGGACAGATACGCAGTATTTT. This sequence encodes CASGSTRTDTQYF.

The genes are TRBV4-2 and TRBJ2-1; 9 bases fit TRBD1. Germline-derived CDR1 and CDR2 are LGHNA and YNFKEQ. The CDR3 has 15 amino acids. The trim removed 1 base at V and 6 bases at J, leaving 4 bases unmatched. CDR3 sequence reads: CASSQVDRGFNEQFF. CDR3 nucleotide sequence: TGTGCCAGCAGCCAAGTGGACAGGGGCTTCAATGAGCAGTTCTTC.

For the CDR3, the DNA is TGCGCCAGCAGCCAAGGGGCTAGCGTCTATGAGCAGTTCTTC. Protein sequence: CASSQGASVYEQFF. This sequence joins TRBV4-3 and TRBJ2-1, with D perhaps TRBD2 (6 bases). The V gene lost 1 base and the J gene lost 8 bases, with 12 bases spanning the gap. This CDR3 has 14 amino acids. Germline V gene sequence: CDR1 LGHNA, CDR2 YSLEER.

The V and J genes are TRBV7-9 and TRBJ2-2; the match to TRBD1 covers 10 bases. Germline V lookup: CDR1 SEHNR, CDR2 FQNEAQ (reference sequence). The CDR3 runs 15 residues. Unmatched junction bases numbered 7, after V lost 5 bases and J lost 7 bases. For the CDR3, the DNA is TGTGCCAGCAGCAACCGACAGGGGGCGTTCGGGGAGCTGTTTTTT. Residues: CASSNRQGAFGELFF.

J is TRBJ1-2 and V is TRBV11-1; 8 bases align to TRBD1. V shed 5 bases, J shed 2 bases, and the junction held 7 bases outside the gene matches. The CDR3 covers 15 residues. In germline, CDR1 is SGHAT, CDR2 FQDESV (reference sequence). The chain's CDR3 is CASSPSRQGNYGYTF. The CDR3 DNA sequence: TGTGCCAGCAGCCCCTCACGACAGGGGAACTATGGCTACACCTTC.

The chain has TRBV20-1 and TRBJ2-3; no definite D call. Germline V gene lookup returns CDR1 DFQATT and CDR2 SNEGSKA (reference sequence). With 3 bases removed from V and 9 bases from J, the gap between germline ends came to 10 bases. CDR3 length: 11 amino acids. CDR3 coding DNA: TGCAGTGCTAGTTGGCTGGAGACGCAGTATTTT. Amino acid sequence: CSASWLETQYF.

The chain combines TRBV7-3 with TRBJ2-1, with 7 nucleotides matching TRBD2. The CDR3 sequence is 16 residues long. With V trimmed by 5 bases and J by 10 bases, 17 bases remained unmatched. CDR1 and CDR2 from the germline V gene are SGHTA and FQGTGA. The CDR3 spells CASSPQIGGLPTEQFF. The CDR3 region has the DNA TGTGCCAGCAGCCCGCAAATCGGGGGACTACCTACGGAGCAGTTCTTC.

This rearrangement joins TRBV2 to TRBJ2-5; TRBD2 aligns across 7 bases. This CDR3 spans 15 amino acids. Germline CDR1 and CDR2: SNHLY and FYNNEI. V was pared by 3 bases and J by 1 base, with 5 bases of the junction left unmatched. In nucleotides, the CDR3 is TGTGCCAGCAGTGATGGGGGGGAAATCCAAGAGACCCAGTACTTC. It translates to CASSDGGEIQETQYF.

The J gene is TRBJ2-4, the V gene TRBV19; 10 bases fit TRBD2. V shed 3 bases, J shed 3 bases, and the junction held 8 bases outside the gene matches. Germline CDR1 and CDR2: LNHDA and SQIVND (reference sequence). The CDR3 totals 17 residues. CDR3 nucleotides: TGTGCCAGTAGTATCGCTAGCGGGAGTTTTGACAAAAACATTCAGTACTTC. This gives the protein CASSIASGSFDKNIQYF.